A selection of T cell receptor beta chains follows, all from one sample in a study of T cells in Graves' hyperthyroidism and ophthalmopathy. MiXCR, run by TCRdb on the multiplex PCR reads, gives a single entry per CDR3 protein. Of a few hundred thousand distinct CDR3 sequences in the sample, around 15% were seen once. Material: blood. These receptors were obtained from an older woman with Graves' ophthalmopathy. Each CDR3 is given with its conserved first and last residue. Each record gives: J gene, D gene, V gene, clone size, CDR3 protein, CDR3 DNA. The D gene is left open where the match is weak. Size tells how often a clone was seen (once, few, many) or the class of an expanded clone, and some rows leave it out.

j_call: TRBJ2-3
d_call: TRBD2
v_call: TRBV27
clone_size: .
cdr3_aa: CASILAGARVDTQYF
cdr3_nt: TGTGCCAGCATTCTAGCGGGGGCCCGCGTAGATACGCAGTATTTT

j_call: TRBJ1-6
d_call: TRBD1
v_call: TRBV10-3
clone_size: .
cdr3_aa: CAIRPGQENSPLHF
cdr3_nt: TGTGCCATCAGACCGGGACAGGAAAATTCACCCCTCCACTTT

j_call: TRBJ2-1
d_call: TRBD2
v_call: TRBV19
clone_size: .
cdr3_aa: CASRTSGRAPGNEQFF
cdr3_nt: TGTGCCAGTAGGACTAGCGGGAGGGCCCCAGGGAATGAGCAGTTCTTC

j_call: TRBJ1-1
d_call: .
v_call: TRBV19
clone_size: many
cdr3_aa: CASSIRPGRNTEAFF
cdr3_nt: TGTGCCAGTAGTATAAGGCCGGGACGAAACACTGAAGCTTTCTTT

j_call: TRBJ2-1
d_call: .
v_call: TRBV7-8
clone_size: many
cdr3_aa: CASSLGLSEQFF
cdr3_nt: TGTGCCAGCAGCTTAGGATTGTCTGAGCAGTTCTTC

j_call: TRBJ2-3
d_call: .
v_call: TRBV19
clone_size: .
cdr3_aa: CASSKSRAGTDTQYF
cdr3_nt: TGTGCCAGTAGTAAGAGCAGAGCGGGCACAGATACGCAGTATTTT

j_call: TRBJ2-1
d_call: .
v_call: TRBV6-2/TRBV6-3
clone_size: few
cdr3_aa: CASSYRQYPNYNEQFF
cdr3_nt: TGTGCCAGCAGTTACCGACAGTATCCCAACTACAATGAGCAGTTCTTC

j_call: TRBJ2-3
d_call: .
v_call: TRBV20-1
clone_size: few
cdr3_aa: CSAESGWQGGTDTQYF
cdr3_nt: TGCAGTGCGGAATCAGGGTGGCAGGGCGGCACAGATACGCAGTATTTT

j_call: TRBJ2-5
d_call: TRBD1
v_call: TRBV6-1
clone_size: many
cdr3_aa: CASKTGETQYF
cdr3_nt: TGTGCCAGCAAGACAGGGGAGACCCAGTACTTC

j_call: TRBJ1-5
d_call: TRBD1
v_call: TRBV5-1
clone_size: .
cdr3_aa: CASSLDGQGGNQSQHF
cdr3_nt: TGCGCCAGCAGCTTGGACGGACAGGGGGGCAATCAGTCCCAGCATTTT

j_call: TRBJ2-5
d_call: .
v_call: TRBV28
clone_size: many
cdr3_aa: CASSSPRDLGRGTQYF
cdr3_nt: TGTGCCAGCAGTTCCCCCCGGGACTTGGGCAGAGGGACCCAGTACTTC

j_call: TRBJ2-1
d_call: TRBD2
v_call: TRBV5-1
clone_size: many
cdr3_aa: CASSLVPSGRSTHNEQFF
cdr3_nt: TGCGCCAGCAGCTTGGTCCCTAGCGGGAGATCGACACACAATGAGCAGTTCTTC

j_call: TRBJ2-1
d_call: TRBD1
v_call: TRBV28
clone_size: many
cdr3_aa: CASSFLSRDSYNEQFF
cdr3_nt: TGTGCCAGCAGTTTCCTCTCTCGGGACAGCTACAATGAGCAGTTCTTC

j_call: TRBJ2-2
d_call: .
v_call: TRBV7-2
clone_size: many
cdr3_aa: CASSLLRNTGELFF
cdr3_nt: TGTGCCAGCAGCTTATTGAGGAACACCGGGGAGCTGTTTTTT

j_call: TRBJ1-1
d_call: TRBD1
v_call: TRBV2
clone_size: few
cdr3_aa: CASSGPPGTGGVSFF
cdr3_nt: TGTGCCAGCAGTGGCCCGCCCGGGACAGGGGGCGTCTCTTTCTTT

j_call: TRBJ2-5
d_call: TRBD2
v_call: TRBV7-3
clone_size: few
cdr3_aa: CASSLGLAGEEETQYF
cdr3_nt: TGTGCCAGCAGCTTAGGGCTAGCGGGAGAAGAAGAGACCCAGTACTTC

j_call: TRBJ1-1
d_call: .
v_call: TRBV28
clone_size: .
cdr3_aa: CASSLGGDLLEAFF
cdr3_nt: TGTGCCAGCAGCCTCGGGGGTGACTTGCTTGAAGCTTTCTTT

j_call: TRBJ2-7
d_call: .
v_call: TRBV20-1
clone_size: .
cdr3_aa: CSARVPESYEQYF
cdr3_nt: TGCAGTGCTAGAGTGCCCGAGTCCTACGAGCAGTACTTC

j_call: TRBJ2-5
d_call: TRBD1
v_call: TRBV28
clone_size: few
cdr3_aa: CASSIGQGPQETQYF
cdr3_nt: TGTGCCAGCAGTATAGGACAGGGACCGCAAGAGACCCAGTACTTC

j_call: TRBJ2-1
d_call: .
v_call: TRBV6-1
clone_size: .
cdr3_aa: CASTRTRGNEQFF
cdr3_nt: TGTGCCAGCACTCGTACCAGGGGTAATGAGCAGTTCTTC

j_call: TRBJ1-4
d_call: TRBD1
v_call: TRBV5-1
clone_size: many
cdr3_aa: CASSLGQGNEKLFF
cdr3_nt: TGTGCCAGCAGCCTGGGACAGGGGAACGAAAAACTGTTTTTT

j_call: TRBJ2-7
d_call: TRBD1
v_call: TRBV5-1
clone_size: many
cdr3_aa: CASSTQGAAPYEQYF
cdr3_nt: TGCGCCAGCAGCACACAGGGGGCGGCCCCCTACGAGCAGTACTTC

j_call: TRBJ2-3
d_call: .
v_call: TRBV20-1
clone_size: many
cdr3_aa: CSANHRASTDTQYF
cdr3_nt: TGCAGTGCTAACCACAGGGCCAGCACAGATACGCAGTATTTT

j_call: TRBJ2-1
d_call: TRBD2
v_call: TRBV12-3/TRBV12-4
clone_size: many
cdr3_aa: CASSFLAGDSGEQFF
cdr3_nt: TGTGCCAGCAGTTTCTTAGCGGGAGATTCTGGTGAGCAGTTCTTC

j_call: TRBJ2-7
d_call: .
v_call: TRBV6-1
clone_size: many
cdr3_aa: CASSYALGEAYEQYF
cdr3_nt: TGTGCCAGCAGTTACGCTCTAGGAGAGGCCTACGAGCAGTACTTC

j_call: TRBJ2-7
d_call: .
v_call: TRBV14
clone_size: many
cdr3_aa: CASSHLPGPKPKEQYF
cdr3_nt: TGTGCCAGCAGCCATCTCCCGGGACCGAAGCCAAAGGAGCAGTACTTC

j_call: TRBJ1-5
d_call: .
v_call: TRBV7-2
clone_size: many
cdr3_aa: CASSRSRQDQPQHF
cdr3_nt: TGTGCCAGCAGCCGCAGTCGACAGGATCAGCCCCAGCATTTT

j_call: TRBJ1-2
d_call: .
v_call: TRBV19
clone_size: .
cdr3_aa: CASSTIGNSGTIAYGYTF
cdr3_nt: TGTGCCAGTAGTACTATAGGAAATTCGGGGACAATTGCCTATGGCTACACCTTC

j_call: TRBJ2-4
d_call: .
v_call: TRBV5-1
clone_size: many
cdr3_aa: CASSLAAGLAKNIQYF
cdr3_nt: TGCGCCAGCAGCTTGGCCGCAGGTCTAGCCAAAAACATTCAGTACTTC

j_call: TRBJ1-5
d_call: TRBD1
v_call: TRBV7-3
clone_size: many
cdr3_aa: CASSLRDRGYLWGNQPQHF
cdr3_nt: TGTGCCAGCAGCTTACGGGACAGGGGGTACCTTTGGGGCAATCAGCCCCAGCATTTT

j_call: TRBJ2-3
d_call: .
v_call: TRBV15
clone_size: many
cdr3_aa: CATSRAIASFTDTQYF
cdr3_nt: TGTGCCACCAGCAGAGCTATAGCGTCTTTCACAGATACGCAGTATTTT

j_call: TRBJ1-1
d_call: .
v_call: TRBV12-3/TRBV12-4
clone_size: many
cdr3_aa: CASTTAAGFEAFF
cdr3_nt: TGTGCCAGCACCACCGCTGCGGGATTTGAAGCTTTCTTT

j_call: TRBJ2-3
d_call: .
v_call: TRBV3-1
clone_size: many
cdr3_aa: CASSQAGDTQYF
cdr3_nt: TGTGCCAGCAGCCAAGCGGGGGATACGCAGTATTTT